This is a list of T cell receptor beta chains from one sample in a study of shared clonotypes between healthy human individuals. The table came from immunoSEQ multiplex PCR; TCRdb's copy has only in-frame clones and leaves some out. The sample holds more than 1.2 million clones; 97% to 99% are singletons and the top ten take approximately 0.4%. The sample consisted of naive CD4+ T cells sorted from blood. Every receptor here comes from a man aged 30 to 45 in good health. The CDR3 runs from the conserved cysteine through the conserved F or W. Each record gives: J gene, clone size, D gene, V gene, CDR3 DNA, CDR3 protein. A D gene is named only where the DNA matches it firmly. Clone size is stated in some rows and not others, as once, few, many or a class when expanded.

TRBJ1-2 - - TRBV5-1 TGCGCCAGCAGCACGGGACAACCCTATGGCTACACCTTC CASSTGQPYGYTF
TRBJ2-3 once TRBD2 TRBV29-1 TGCAGCGTTGAGGGGGTAGATACAGTAGGGAGGGCCGGAACAGATACGCAGTATTTT CSVEGVDTVGRAGTDTQYF
TRBJ1-2 - - TRBV6-6 TGTGCCAGCACCGACTCCGGGCCGGGGGCAGGCTATGGCTACACCTTC CASTDSGPGAGYGYTF
TRBJ2-2 - - TRBV10-1 TGCGCCAGCAGTGGCCCCGATCGGACCGGGGAGCTGTTTTTT CASSGPDRTGELFF
TRBJ2-3 - TRBD2 TRBV2 TGTGCCTCTGTCCTTTCGAGACTAGCGGGAATCCGAAGCACAGATACGCAGTATTTT CASVLSRLAGIRSTDTQYF
TRBJ1-1 - - TRBV4-3 TGCGCCAGCAGCCGAGACGTACCGCAGGGGAACACTGAAGCTTTCTTT CASSRDVPQGNTEAFF
TRBJ2-3 once TRBD1 TRBV10-2 TGCGCCAGCCAGGACAGGGGATACACAGATACGCAGTATTTT CASQDRGYTDTQYF
TRBJ2-5 - TRBD2 TRBV29-1 TGCAGCGTTGTGTTGGGCGGGAGGGCCGGTACCCAGTACTTC CSVVLGGRAGTQYF
TRBJ1-5 - - TRBV6-1 TGTGCCAGCGTTGGGGGGGGACAGCCCCAGCATTTT CASVGGGQPQHF
TRBJ2-7 once - TRBV28 TGTGCCAGCAGTTTGTCGGGGAGCTCCTACGAGCAGTACTTC CASSLSGSSYEQYF
TRBJ2-1 - - TRBV7-8 TGTGCCAGCAGCTTAATGGTCTACAATGAGCAGTTCTTC CASSLMVYNEQFF
TRBJ2-7 - TRBD2 TRBV7-2 TGTGCCAGCAGCTACACTAGCGGGCCCTCCTACGAGCAGTACTTC CASSYTSGPSYEQYF
TRBJ2-7 - - TRBV5-6 TGTGCCAGCAGCGCGACCTACGAGCAGTACTTC CASSATYEQYF
TRBJ1-5 - - TRBV7-3 TGTGCCAGCAGCTTACGAAGAGGTCAGCCCCAGCATTTT CASSLRRGQPQHF
TRBJ1-5 - TRBD1 TRBV18 TGTGCCAGCTCAGGGGACAGGGTACAGCCCCAGCATTTT CASSGDRVQPQHF
TRBJ2-7 - TRBD1 TRBV2 TGTGCCAGCTCCGGGACAGCCCCGTCCGGGCAGTACTTC CASSGTAPSGQYF
TRBJ2-1 - - TRBV2 TGTGCCAGCAGTAAGGACCCCGGTATACCCTACAATGAGCAGTTCTTC CASSKDPGIPYNEQFF
TRBJ2-5 - - TRBV30 TGTGCCTGGGCAGGGAGTGGCCAAGAGACCCAGTACTTC CAWAGSGQETQYF
TRBJ2-7 - - TRBV28 TGTGCCAGCAGGCGGACACCTCGGCACGAGCAGTACTTC CASRRTPRHEQYF
TRBJ2-7 - TRBD1 TRBV14 TGTGCCAGCAGTCTAGGACAGGGGGCGTACGAGCAGTACTTC CASSLGQGAYEQYF
TRBJ2-7 - - TRBV11-3 TGTGCCAGCAGCCCCGCTTCGGGGAGCTCCTACGAGCAGTACTTC CASSPASGSSYEQYF
TRBJ2-3 - TRBD2 TRBV11-2 TGTGCCAGCAGCCCTAGCGGGAGTTATTCAGATACGCAGTATTTT CASSPSGSYSDTQYF
TRBJ2-7 - - TRBV21-1 TGTGCCAGCAGCCAACCCGGGGGGACAGGGCAGACCCCCTACGAGCAGTACTTC CASSQPGGTGQTPYEQYF
TRBJ1-4 once - TRBV15 TGTGCCACCAGCACCGCGGACGAGGAAAAACTGTTTTTT CATSTADEEKLFF
TRBJ2-2 - - TRBV28 TGTGCCAGCGGCGGGAACACCGGGGAGCTGTTTTTT CASGGNTGELFF
TRBJ1-2 - - TRBV18 TGTGCCAGCTCACCACCAACAGGGAGGTCGAACGGCTACACCTTC CASSPPTGRSNGYTF
TRBJ2-7 once TRBD1 TRBV18 TGTGCCAGCTCACGACGACAGGGGGATTCCTACGAGCAGTACTTC CASSRRQGDSYEQYF